This TCR beta chain was retrieved from a study of T-cell reconstitution after alpha-beta-depleted transplantation in children (dated by TCRdb to 2015 to 2016). Study-wide context: T-cell immune reconstitution after TCRalphabeta/CD19-depleted allogeneic hematopoietic cell transplantation in children was quantitatively tracked in the study by means of TCR repertoire profiling. Here is what the overall study found, with its caveats: About two months after transplant, the apparently early recovery of alphabetaT-cell counts reportedly depended on just several hundred clones that had expanded rapidly and came from non-depleted graft cells. In some patients, the high TCRbeta diversity seen at day 60 was put down to recipient T cells and intrathymic progenitors that had survived conditioning. Over subsequent months, a decline in hyperexpanded clone frequencies was noted, and after one year, T-cell counts and TCRbeta diversity were mostly ascribed to newly produced T cells.

Library method: PCR. TCRdb lists the instrument as Illumina HiSeq 2500. TCR library preparation used molecular barcoding, with unique molecular identifiers applied to normalize quantification of the TCRbeta repertoire. The public sequencing data were trimmed at Q25 with fastp and processed into clonotypes with MiXCR by TCRdb, which kept only in-frame beta chains. Every entry covers one CDR3 protein and lists the most common genes and DNA from its rows. For this sample the table gives roughly 220,000 distinct CDR3 sequences, of which around 9.2% were detected only once. Roughly 35% of the sample belongs to the ten largest clones. This clonotype was seen at least ten times. Its antigen has not been determined. Base qualities are not at hand, and no much larger clone is one base apart. This specimen's treatment or condition label, per the study, means: allogeneic hematopoietic cell transplantation with graft depleted of TCRalphabeta T cells and CD19 B cells. Transplant recipients were children who received TCRalphabeta/CD19-depleted allogeneic hematopoietic cell grafts.

Spanning cysteine to phenylalanine, the CDR3 consists of 15 amino acids. Just the 45-base CDR3 DNA is kept, in frame starting at base 1. V has 3 bases trimmed and J has 1 base trimmed; junction bases matching no gene number 1. The germline V gene supplies CDR1 SGDLS and CDR2 YYNGEE. This clonotype was sampled from a male patient aged 2 to 10 who had a stem cell transplant for acute myeloid leukemia, so the T cells may come from the graft donor. The chain is assembled from TRBV9 and TRBJ2-5; a stretch of 12 junction bases matches TRBD2. The sample here was PBMCs, mostly from graft donor cells, taken 360 days after TCRalphabeta/CD19-depleted stem cell transplant. The CDR3 region has the sequence CASSAGLAGQETQYF. The bases read TGTGCCAGCAGCGCGGGACTAGCGGGCCAAGAGACCCAGTACTTC.